The T cell receptor (beta chain) under discussion was sequenced for a study of PD-L1 blockade in urothelial cancer. Looking at the study overall: Each participant's history included 0 to 3 prior chemotherapy regimens.

PCRs were each spiked with synthetic TCR analog templates. TCRdb's table, derived via immunoSEQ multiplex PCR, lists solely in-frame clones and lacks some. The data show about 57,000 clones, around 84% seen once. In this sample, this clone turned up a few times. Patients yielded 1 to 8 samples each, pretreatment and on-treatment. Germline values: CDR1 SGHRS, CDR2 YFSETQ. This CDR3 has 12 amino acids. The V and J ends lost 2 bases and 8 bases respectively, with 10 bases between them. V is TRBV5-1 and J is TRBJ1-2, with D tentatively TRBD1 (6 bases). The clonotype comes from a man in his fifties with urothelial cancer. The sequenced sample was PBMCs, obtained around atezolizumab (anti-PD-L1) treatment. This CDR3 reads CASSFYRAGYTF. The CDR3 DNA reads as TGCGCCAGCAGCTTCTACAGGGCAGGCTACACCTTC.